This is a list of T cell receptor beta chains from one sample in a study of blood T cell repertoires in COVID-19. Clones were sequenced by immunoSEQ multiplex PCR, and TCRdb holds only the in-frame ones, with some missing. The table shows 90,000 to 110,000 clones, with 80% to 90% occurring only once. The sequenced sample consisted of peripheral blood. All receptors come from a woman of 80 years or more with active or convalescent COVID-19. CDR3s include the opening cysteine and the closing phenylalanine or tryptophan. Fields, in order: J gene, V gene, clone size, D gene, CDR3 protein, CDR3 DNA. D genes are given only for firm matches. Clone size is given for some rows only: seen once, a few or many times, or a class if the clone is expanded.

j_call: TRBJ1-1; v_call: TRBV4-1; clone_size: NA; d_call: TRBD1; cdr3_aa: CASRVTGGTEAFF; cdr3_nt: TGCGCCAGCAGGGTAACAGGGGGCACTGAAGCTTTCTTT
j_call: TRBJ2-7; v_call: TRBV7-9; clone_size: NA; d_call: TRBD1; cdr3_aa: CASADRGPSMCEQYF; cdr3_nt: TGTGCCAGCGCCGACAGGGGGCCCTCTATGTGCGAGCAGTACTTC
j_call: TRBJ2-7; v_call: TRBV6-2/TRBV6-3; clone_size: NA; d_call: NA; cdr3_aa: CASSRSTGYEQYF; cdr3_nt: TGTGCCAGCAGTCGTTCGACAGGCTACGAGCAGTACTTC
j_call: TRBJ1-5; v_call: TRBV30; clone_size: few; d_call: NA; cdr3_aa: CAWSALNQPQHF; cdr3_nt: TGTGCCTGGAGTGCCCTCAATCAGCCCCAGCATTTT
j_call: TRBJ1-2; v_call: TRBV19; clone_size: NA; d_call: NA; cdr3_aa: CASSIFPLDGYTF; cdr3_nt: TGTGCCAGTAGTATTTTCCCCTTAGATGGCTACACCTTC
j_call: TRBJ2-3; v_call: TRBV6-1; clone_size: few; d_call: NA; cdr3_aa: CASSEARQTTDTQYF; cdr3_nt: TGTGCCAGCAGTGAAGCGCGGCAGACCACAGATACGCAGTATTTT
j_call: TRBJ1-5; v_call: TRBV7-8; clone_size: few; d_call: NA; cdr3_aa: CASSLVGSKKLYSNQPQHF; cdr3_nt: TGTGCCAGCAGCTTAGTAGGTAGCAAGAAACTTTATAGCAATCAGCCCCAGCATTTT
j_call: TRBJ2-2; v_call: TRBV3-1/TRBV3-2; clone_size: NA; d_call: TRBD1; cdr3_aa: CASSQVHFGTGGFFGELFF; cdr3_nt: TGTGCCAGCAGCCAAGTTCATTTCGGGACAGGGGGCTTCTTCGGGGAGCTGTTTTTT
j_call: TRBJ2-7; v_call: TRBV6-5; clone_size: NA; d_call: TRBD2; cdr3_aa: CASRLAGVGEQYF; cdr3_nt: TGTGCCAGCCGACTAGCGGGAGTAGGCGAGCAGTACTTC
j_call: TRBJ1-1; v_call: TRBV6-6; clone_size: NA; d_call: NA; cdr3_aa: CASSPEGVRGWAFF; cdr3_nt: TGTGCCAGCAGCCCCGAAGGGGTCAGGGGATGGGCTTTCTTT
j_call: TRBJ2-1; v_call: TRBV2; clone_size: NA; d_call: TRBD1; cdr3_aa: CASKMGQGNEQFF; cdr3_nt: TGTGCCAGCAAAATGGGACAGGGCAATGAGCAGTTCTTC
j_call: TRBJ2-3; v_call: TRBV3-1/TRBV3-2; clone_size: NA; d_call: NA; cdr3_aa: CASSPRNGVRDTQYF; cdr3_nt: TGTGCCAGCAGCCCCCGTAACGGGGTGAGAGATACGCAGTATTTT
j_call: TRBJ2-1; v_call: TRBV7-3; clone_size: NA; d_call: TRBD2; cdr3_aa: CASSPSGISYNEQFF; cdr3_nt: TGTGCCAGCAGCCCTAGCGGGATATCCTACAATGAGCAGTTCTTC
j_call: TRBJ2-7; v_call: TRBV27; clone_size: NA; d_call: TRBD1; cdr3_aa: CASSPDRGPTSYEQYF; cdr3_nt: TGTGCCAGCAGTCCGGACAGGGGGCCAACGTCCTACGAGCAGTACTTC
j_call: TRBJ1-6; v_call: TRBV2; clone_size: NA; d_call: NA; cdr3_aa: CASRDSKALHF; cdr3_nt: TGTGCCAGCAGGGACAGCAAGGCCCTCCACTTT
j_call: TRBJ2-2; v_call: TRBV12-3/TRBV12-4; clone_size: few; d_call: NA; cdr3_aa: CASSQNTGELFF; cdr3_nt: TGTGCCAGCAGTCAGAACACCGGGGAGCTGTTTTTT
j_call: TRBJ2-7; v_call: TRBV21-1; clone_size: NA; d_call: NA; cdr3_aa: CASSKPWTGGRYEQYF; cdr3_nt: TGTGCCAGCAGCAAACCCTGGACAGGGGGCCGCTACGAGCAGTACTTC
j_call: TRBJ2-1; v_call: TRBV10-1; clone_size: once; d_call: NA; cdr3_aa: CASSESLGQGGNNEQFF; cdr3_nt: TGCGCCAGCAGTGAGTCTCTGGGGCAGGGGGGTAACAATGAGCAGTTCTTC
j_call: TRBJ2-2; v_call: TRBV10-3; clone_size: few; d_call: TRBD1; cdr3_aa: CAISGKTGVNTGELFF; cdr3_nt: TGTGCCATCAGTGGGAAGACAGGGGTCAACACCGGGGAGCTGTTTTTT
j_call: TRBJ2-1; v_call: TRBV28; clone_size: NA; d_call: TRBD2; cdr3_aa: CASSRSGRGNNEQFF; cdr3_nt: TGTGCCAGCAGTCGTAGCGGGAGGGGAAACAATGAGCAGTTCTTC
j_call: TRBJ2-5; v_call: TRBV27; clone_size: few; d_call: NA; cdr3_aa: CASSSRYRVQETQYF; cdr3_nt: TGTGCCAGCAGTTCCCGTTACAGGGTGCAAGAGACCCAGTACTTC
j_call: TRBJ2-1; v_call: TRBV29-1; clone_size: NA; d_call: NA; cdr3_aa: CSVEGTPSSYNEQFF; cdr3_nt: TGCAGCGTTGAAGGGACTCCTAGCTCCTACAATGAGCAGTTCTTC
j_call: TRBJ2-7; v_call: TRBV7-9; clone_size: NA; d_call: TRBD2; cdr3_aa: CASSPTSGSYEQYF; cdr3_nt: TGTGCCAGCAGCCCGACTAGCGGGTCCTACGAGCAGTACTTC
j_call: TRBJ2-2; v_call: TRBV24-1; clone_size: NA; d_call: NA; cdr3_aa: CATSDFLGGSNTGELFF; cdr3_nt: TGTGCCACCAGTGATTTTTTAGGAGGGTCAAACACCGGGGAGCTGTTTTTT
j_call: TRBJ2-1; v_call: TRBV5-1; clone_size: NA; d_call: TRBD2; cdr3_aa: CASRPGNRLAGNEQFF; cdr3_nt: TGCGCCAGCAGACCGGGAAACCGACTAGCTGGCAATGAGCAGTTCTTC
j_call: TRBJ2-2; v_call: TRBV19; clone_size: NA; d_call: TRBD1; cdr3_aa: CASSPRTGANTGELFF; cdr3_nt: TGTGCCAGTAGTCCCAGGACAGGGGCGAACACCGGGGAGCTGTTTTTT
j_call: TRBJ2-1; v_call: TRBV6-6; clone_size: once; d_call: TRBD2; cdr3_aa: CASREPGLAGGGEQFF; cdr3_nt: TGTGCCAGCAGGGAGCCGGGACTAGCGGGAGGAGGGGAGCAGTTCTTC
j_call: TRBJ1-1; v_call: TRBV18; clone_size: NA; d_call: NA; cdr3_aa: CASSPNEVMNTEAFF; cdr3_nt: TGTGCCAGCTCACCAAACGAGGTTATGAACACTGAAGCTTTCTTT
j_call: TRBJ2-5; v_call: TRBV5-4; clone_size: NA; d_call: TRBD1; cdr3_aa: CASSTTGKETQYF; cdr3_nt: TGTGCCAGCAGCACGACAGGGAAAGAGACCCAGTACTTC
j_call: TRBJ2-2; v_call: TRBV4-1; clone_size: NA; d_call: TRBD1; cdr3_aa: CASSPTGGQAGELFF; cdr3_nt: TGCGCCAGCAGCCCAACAGGGGGCCAGGCCGGGGAGCTGTTTTTT
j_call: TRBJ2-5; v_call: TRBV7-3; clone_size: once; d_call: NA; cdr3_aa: CASSLVPGKVETQYF; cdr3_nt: TGTGCCAGCAGCTTAGTCCCGGGAAAGGTAGAGACCCAGTACTTC
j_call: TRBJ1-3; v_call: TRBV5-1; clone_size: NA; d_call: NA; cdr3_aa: CASSPQGGDTIYF; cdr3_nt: TGCGCCAGCAGCCCACAGGGTGGAGACACCATATATTTT
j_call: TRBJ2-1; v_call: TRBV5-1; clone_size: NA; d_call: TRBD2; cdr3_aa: CASSLDQTSSDEQFF; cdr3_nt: TGCGCCAGCAGCTTGGACCAGACTAGCAGCGATGAGCAGTTCTTC
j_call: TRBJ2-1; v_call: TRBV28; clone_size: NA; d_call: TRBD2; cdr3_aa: CASSSRTRRSIGTGEQFF; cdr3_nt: TGTGCCAGCAGTTCGAGGACTAGACGCAGTATAGGTACAGGCGAGCAGTTCTTC
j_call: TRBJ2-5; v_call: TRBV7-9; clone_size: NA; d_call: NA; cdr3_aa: CASSLQGQETQYF; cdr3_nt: TGTGCCAGCAGCTTACAGGGGCAAGAGACCCAGTACTTC
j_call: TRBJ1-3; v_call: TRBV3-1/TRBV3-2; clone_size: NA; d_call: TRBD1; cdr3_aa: CASSQLPQGARGNTIYF; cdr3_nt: TGTGCCAGCAGTCAACTACCACAGGGGGCGCGTGGAAACACCATATATTTT
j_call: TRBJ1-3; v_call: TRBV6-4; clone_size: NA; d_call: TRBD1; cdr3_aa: CARQGASGNTIYF; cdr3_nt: TGTGCCAGACAGGGGGCCTCTGGAAACACCATATATTTT
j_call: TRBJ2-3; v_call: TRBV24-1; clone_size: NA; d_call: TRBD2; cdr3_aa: CATSLGAGVADTQYF; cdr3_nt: TGTGCCACCAGTCTAGGTGCGGGAGTCGCTGATACGCAGTATTTT
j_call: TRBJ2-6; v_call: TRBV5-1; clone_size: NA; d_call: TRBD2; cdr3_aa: CASSSSGRASGANVLTF; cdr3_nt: TGCGCCAGCAGCTCTAGCGGGAGGGCCTCTGGGGCCAACGTCCTGACTTTC
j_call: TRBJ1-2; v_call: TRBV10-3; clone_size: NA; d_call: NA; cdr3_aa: CAISDRSGNYGYTF; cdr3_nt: TGTGCCATCAGTGATCGGTCAGGAAACTATGGCTACACCTTC
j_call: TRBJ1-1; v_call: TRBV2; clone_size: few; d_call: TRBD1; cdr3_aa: CASRRQGRTEAFF; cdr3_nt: TGTGCCAGCAGGCGACAGGGTAGAACTGAAGCTTTCTTT
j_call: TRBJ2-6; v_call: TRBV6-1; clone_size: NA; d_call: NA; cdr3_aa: CASSANPVTGANVLTF; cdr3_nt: TGTGCCAGCAGTGCTAACCCCGTCACTGGGGCCAACGTCCTGACTTTC
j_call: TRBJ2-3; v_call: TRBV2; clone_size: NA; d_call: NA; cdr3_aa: CASRDSGGTDTQYF; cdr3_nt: TGTGCCAGCAGGGACTCCGGTGGGACAGATACGCAGTATTTT
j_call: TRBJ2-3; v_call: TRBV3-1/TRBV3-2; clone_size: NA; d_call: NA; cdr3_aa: CASSLSTRADTQYF; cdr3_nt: TGTGCCAGCAGCCTATCGACTAGGGCAGATACGCAGTATTTT
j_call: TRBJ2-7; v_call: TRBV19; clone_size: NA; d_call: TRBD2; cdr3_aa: CASSILAGGSYEQYF; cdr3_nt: TGTGCCAGTAGTATTCTAGCGGGAGGTTCCTACGAGCAGTACTTC
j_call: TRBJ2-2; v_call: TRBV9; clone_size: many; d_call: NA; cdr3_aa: CASSVAGTANTGELFF; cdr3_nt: TGTGCCAGCAGCGTAGCAGGTACCGCGAACACCGGGGAGCTGTTTTTT